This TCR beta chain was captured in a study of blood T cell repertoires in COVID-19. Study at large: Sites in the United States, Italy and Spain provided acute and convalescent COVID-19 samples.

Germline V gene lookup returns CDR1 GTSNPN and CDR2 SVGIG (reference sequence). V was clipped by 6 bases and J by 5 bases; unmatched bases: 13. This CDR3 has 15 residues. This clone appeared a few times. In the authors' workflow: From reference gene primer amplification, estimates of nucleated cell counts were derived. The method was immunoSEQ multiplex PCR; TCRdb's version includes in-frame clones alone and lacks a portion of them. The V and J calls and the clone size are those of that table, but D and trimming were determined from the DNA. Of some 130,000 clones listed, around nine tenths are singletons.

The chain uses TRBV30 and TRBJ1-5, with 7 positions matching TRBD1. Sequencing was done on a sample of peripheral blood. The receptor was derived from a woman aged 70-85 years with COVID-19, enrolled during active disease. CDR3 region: CACRTGAWTDQPQHF. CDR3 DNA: TGTGCCTGCAGAACAGGGGCATGGACGGATCAGCCCCAGCATTTT. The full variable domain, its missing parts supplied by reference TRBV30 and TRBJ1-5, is SQTIHQWPATLVQPVGSPLSLECTVEGTSNPNLYWYRQAAGRGLQLLFYSVGIGQISSEVPQNLSASRPQDRQFILSSKKLLLSDSGFYLCACRTGAWTDQPQHFGDGTRLSIL.